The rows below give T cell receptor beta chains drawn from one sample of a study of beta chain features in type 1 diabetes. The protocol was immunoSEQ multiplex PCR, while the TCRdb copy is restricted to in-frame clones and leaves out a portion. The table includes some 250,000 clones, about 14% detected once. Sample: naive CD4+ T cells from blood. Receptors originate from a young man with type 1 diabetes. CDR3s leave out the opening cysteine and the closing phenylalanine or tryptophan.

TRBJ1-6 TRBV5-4 ASTKDFLGNSPLH
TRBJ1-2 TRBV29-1 SVTSRGLGYT
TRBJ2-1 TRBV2 ASSVVISYNEQF
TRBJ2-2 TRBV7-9 ASSLAGLPGELF
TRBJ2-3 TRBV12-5 ASGSPGQETQY
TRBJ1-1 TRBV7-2 ASSLLSGTGGTEAF
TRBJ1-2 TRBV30 AWTGYYGYT
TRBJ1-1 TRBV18 ASSPQQGSFTEAF
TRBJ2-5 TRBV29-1 SVGGQGIQETQY
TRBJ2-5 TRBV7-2 ASSLRGRQETQY
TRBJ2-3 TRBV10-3 AISAPSTTGDTQY
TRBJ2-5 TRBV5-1 ASSLSGGIVETQY
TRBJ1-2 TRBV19 ASSARDRGNYGYT
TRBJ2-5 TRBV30 AWTSRGGRRETQY
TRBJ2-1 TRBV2 ASSEPRDRNEQF
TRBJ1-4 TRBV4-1 ASSPTVQGVNEKLF
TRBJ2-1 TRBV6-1 ASSEGGGINNEQF
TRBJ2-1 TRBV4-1 ASSQAVAEEQF
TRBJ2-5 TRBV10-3 AIRGPGGARETQY
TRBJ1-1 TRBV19 ASRRTGGSGTEAF
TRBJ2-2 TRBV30 AWSSGFTGELF
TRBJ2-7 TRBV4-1 ASSGPGQTTYEQY
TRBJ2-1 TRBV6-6 ASSYSENYNEQF
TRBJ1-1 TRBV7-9 ASSLSGGNAEAF
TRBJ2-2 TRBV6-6 ASRPGGEYTGELF
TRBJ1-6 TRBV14 ASSQDRFYNSPLH
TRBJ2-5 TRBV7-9 ASSLFNSQETQY
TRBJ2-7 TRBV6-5 ASSYDSTSYEQY
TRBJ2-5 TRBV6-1 ASSGLAGWETQY
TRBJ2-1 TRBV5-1 ASNPPGLAGVNEQF
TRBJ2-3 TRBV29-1 SVKANTITDTQY
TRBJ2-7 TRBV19 ASGQGVYEQY
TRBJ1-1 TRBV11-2 ASSLDRGTEAF
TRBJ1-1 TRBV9 ASSVPGEGPEAF
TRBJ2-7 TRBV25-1 ASVIGQRYEQY
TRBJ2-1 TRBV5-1 ASRLAGGFEQF
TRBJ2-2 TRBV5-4 ASSSTAAGELF
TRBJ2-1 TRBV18 ASSLDREQF
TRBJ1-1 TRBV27 ASSFLGQGGTEAF
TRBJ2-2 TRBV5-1 ASSPIPGVTNTGELF
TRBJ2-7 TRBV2 ASSTSDRRYSYEQY
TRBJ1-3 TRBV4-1 ASSQGTTSGNTIY
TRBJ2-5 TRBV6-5 ASSYRSGGTQY
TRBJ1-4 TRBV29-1 SGKGSGEKLF
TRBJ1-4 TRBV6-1 ASSERRAGDEKLF
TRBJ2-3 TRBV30 AWSEGTGSTDTQY
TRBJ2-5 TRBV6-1 ASSRGLPETQY
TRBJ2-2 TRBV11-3 ASSLSGTNTGELF